This TCR beta chain was profiled in a study of Ad26.COV2.S vaccination and SARS-CoV-2 variants. Turning to the study itself: Enrolled in COV1001, the donor was in the Ad26.COV2.S trial arm, which received the vaccine.

This clone has just a few counts. Its antigen remains unidentified. The study's findings and limits: Researchers reported similar non-spike TCR breadth in vaccine and placebo recipients. Estimates derived from TCR breadth and depth analyses may have underestimated total T cell responses.

Treatment meaning: 19 received Ad26.COV2.S at low or high dose, single or two shots; 5 received placebo; per-sample allocation not given. Sampling took place 63 days after the first vaccine or placebo injection. This adult donor, from Boston, was 18-55 years old. The protocol was immunoSEQ multiplex PCR, while the TCRdb copy is restricted to in-frame clones and leaves out a portion. The sample shows over 400,000 clones, around 90% of them seen only once. Source: peripheral blood, taken in a trial of Ad26.COV2.S vaccine versus placebo. The TCR originated in a person between 18 and 65 years old who received the Ad26.COV2.S COVID-19 vaccine or a placebo.

The chain's CDR3 is CASSLRQGPDHTGELFF. Here the CDR3 DNA reads TGCGCCAGCAGCCTCCGTCAAGGGCCGGACCACACCGGGGAGCTGTTTTTT. The rearrangement uses TRBV5-1 and TRBJ2-2; D gene ambiguous. Trimming cost V 4 bases and J 3 bases, with 19 bases left between them. Germline loops: CDR1 SGHRS, CDR2 YFSETQ. This CDR3 is built from 17 residues.